This T cell receptor (beta chain) was recovered during a study of human CD4 T cells and Enterobacteriaceae. Memory CD4+ T cells were sorted as all CD4+ cells except CD45RA+CCR7+CD95- naive cells, over 95% pure. The CDR3 loop spans 12 amino acids. CDR1 is SGDLS and CDR2 is YYNGEE in the germline V gene. V was pared by 10 bases and J by 5 bases, with 13 bases between. TCRdb keeps only in-frame clones here, not all; method: immunoSEQ multiplex PCR. The sample yields tens of thousands of clones, approximately 82% seen once. The chain employs TRBV9 and TRBJ2-1; possible D gene TRBD1, 5 bases. This receptor was taken from a human donor in good health. Sequenced sample: memory CD4+ T cells from blood. DNA for the CDR3: TGTGCCCGCGAGGTGGGGCACAATGAGCAGTTCTTC. Amino acids: CAREVGHNEQFF.